The clone carrying this TCR beta chain was recorded only once. Its matching antigen is unknown. The data were taken from a study of cytomegalovirus exposure and HLA in healthy donors. 13 Jbeta primers and 60 Vbeta primers were used for the PCR. Generated by immunoSEQ multiplex PCR, the TCRdb table keeps only in-frame clones and is missing some. Of over 200,000 clones in the sample, 80% to 90% were seen once. Broader study findings: Near-uniform donor sequencing depth was presumed by presence/absence analyses. Later analysis demonstrated an association between a missense DCLRE1C variant and TCR beta V- and J-gene trimming.

The receptor's source is a woman between 18 and 30 years old in good health and CMV-seronegative. The sample consisted of PBMCs.

CDR3 in DNA: TGCGCCAGCAGTACGTTTAGCGGGAGATTTTCTGAGCAGTTCTTC. Protein: CASSTFSGRFSEQFF. The rearrangement uses TRBV10-1 and TRBJ2-1; TRBD2 matches 9 bases. CDR3 length: 15 residues. Germline CDR1 WNHNN, CDR2 SYGVQD (reference sequence). The V and J ends lost 5 bases and 9 bases, in that order; junction bases with no gene match: 11.